This T cell receptor beta chain is from a study of T cells in Graves' hyperthyroidism and ophthalmopathy. Each patient was aged 18 to 65 and had newly diagnosed hyperthyroidism of under 2 months' duration. The study excluded patients with uncontrolled infection, other autoimmune disease, pregnancy or lactation. Diagnoses rested on clinical symptoms, serum thyroxine and TRAb, thyroid ultrasound and orbital computed tomography. Ten or more counts support this clonotype. This CDR3 is 15 amino acids long. The V end was cut by 1 base, the J end by 1 base, with 8 bases between. The germline V gene encodes CDR1 SGHTA and CDR2 FQGNSA. Template material for amplifying TCR beta CDR3 regions consisted of RNA transcripts. Initially, a first-round RT-PCR of the TCR CDR3 employed the HTBI primer set. Using its own MiXCR run on the multiplex PCR reads, TCRdb lists one record per CDR3 protein. Here the sample spans about 610,000 distinct CDR3 sequences, under 60% being singletons.

The sample comprised peripheral blood or thyroid tissue (not recorded which). This TCR was sampled from a woman aged 18-35 years with Graves' hyperthyroidism. This sequence joins TRBV7-2 and TRBJ1-5; D is unclear. The CDR3 DNA sequence: TGTGCCAGCAGCTTAGGGGTGGGAAGCAATCAGCCCCAGCATTTT. Translated, it gives CASSLGVGSNQPQHF.